This paragraph reports one T cell receptor (beta chain). What antigen it recognizes has not been identified. The record has no base qualities; no much larger clone is one base away. Each collaborating institution followed its own protocols to collect whole blood in K2EDTA tubes. Collaborator samples were shipped for TCRbeta analysis as frozen whole blood, isolated PBMCs, or DNA extracted from either sample type. TCRbeta CDR3 regions were amplified from genomic DNA using the immunoSEQ Assay, a bias-controlled multiplex PCR. The authors processed their data as follows. Nucleated cell counts per sample were estimated from amplification of reference gene primers within the assay. Sequence reads were collapsed and filtered to measure the absolute abundance of every unique TCRbeta CDR3 rearrangement. For each sample, productive Simpson clonality was calculated as the square root of Simpson's diversity index across productive rearrangements. Drawn from immuneACCESS, this table holds only the in-frame rearrangements with V and J called that TCRdb kept. Clones are partly lost; checked studies trace under half to an unresolved V gene and leave the rest unexplained. Clone size and V and J calls were adopted from that table, with D and trimming inferred from the DNA. The sample table contains more than 110,000 clones; only one count was recorded for over 60% of them. The ten largest account for more than 3.5% of the sample.

The CDR3 holds 18 amino acids from the cysteine to the phenylalanine. Only the CDR3 DNA is retained, 54 bases long and in frame from the first base. The source of the sample is a study of blood T cell repertoires in COVID-19 (dated by TCRdb to 2018 to 2021). For the wider study: Collaborator samples came from the United States, Italy and Spain and covered acute and convalescent phases of COVID-19. Subjects who had been exposed to COVID-19, were actively infected with it, or had recovered from it provided the deeply sampled blood TCRbeta repertoires that made up the dataset. Nearly every sample came with metadata listing a de-identified subject ID, COVID-19 status, age in years and sex. The material from the prospective study consisted of cDNA or gDNA derived from T cells, B-cell-depleted T cells, or PBMCs. Samples came from the ongoing ImmuneRACE study (first 160 participants) plus 1,254 subjects from 6 global collaborators. Where available, HLA class I and class II types were taken from metadata supplied by the sample provider and were not determined by assay-based typing. The repertoires were released in a freely available public database intended as a resource for research on the immune response to SARS-CoV-2. Overall study outcomes, separate from this receptor: How much clinical and demographic metadata was included differed by source and by participant, and the metadata was provided uncurated.

The source of this sequence is a woman aged 80 or over with active or convalescent COVID-19. Specimen: peripheral blood. The V and J genes are TRBV21-1 and TRBJ2-3; the table's D gene call, TRBD1, was not cross checked with the DNA. TRBV21-1 is a listed pseudogene. The encoded CDR3 is CASILPSTGGSPTDTQYF. The DNA sequence follows: TGTGCCAGCATCCTCCCCTCGACAGGGGGCTCCCCCACAGATACGCAGTATTTT.